This entry is about one T cell receptor (beta chain). At one end the junction does not follow the germline gene, possibly because of a read error. This specimen belongs to a study of glioma-infiltrating T cells. The iRepertoire nested amplicon-rescue multiplex PCR amplified TCR alpha and beta CDR3s from RNA. TCRdb re-called the multiplex PCR reads with MiXCR, one entry per CDR3 protein. The sample shows around 100,000 distinct CDR3 sequences, about 28% of them seen only once. Germline-derived CDR1 and CDR2 are SSHAT and FNYEAQ (reference sequence). The CDR3 loop spans 15 amino acids. Source material: glioma tissue, nonneoplastic brain tissue, or PBMCs (not recorded which). This sequence joins TRBV7-7 and TRBJ2-5, with 7 bases identical to TRBD1. The origin of this receptor is a human donor with low-grade glioma or glioblastoma, undergoing nonglioma brain surgery, or in good health (not recorded which). As DNA, the CDR3 is TGTGCTAGCAGCACGGGGACAGTTAGGGGAGAGACCCAGTACTTC. Amino acid sequence: CASSTGTVRGETQYF.